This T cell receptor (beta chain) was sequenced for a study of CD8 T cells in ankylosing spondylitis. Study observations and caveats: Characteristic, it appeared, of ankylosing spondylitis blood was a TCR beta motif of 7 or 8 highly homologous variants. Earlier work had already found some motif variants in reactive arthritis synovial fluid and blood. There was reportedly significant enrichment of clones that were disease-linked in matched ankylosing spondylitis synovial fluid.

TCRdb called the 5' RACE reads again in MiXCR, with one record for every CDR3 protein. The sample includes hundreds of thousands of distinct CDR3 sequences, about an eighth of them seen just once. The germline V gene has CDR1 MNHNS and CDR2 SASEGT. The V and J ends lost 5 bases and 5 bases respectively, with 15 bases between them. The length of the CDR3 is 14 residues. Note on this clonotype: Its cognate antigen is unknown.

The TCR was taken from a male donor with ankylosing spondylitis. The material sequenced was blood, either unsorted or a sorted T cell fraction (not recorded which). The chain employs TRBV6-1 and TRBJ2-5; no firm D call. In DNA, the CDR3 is TGTGCCAGCAGTCCGGGTCCTCCCGGGGAGACCCAGTACTTC. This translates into CASSPGPPGETQYF.